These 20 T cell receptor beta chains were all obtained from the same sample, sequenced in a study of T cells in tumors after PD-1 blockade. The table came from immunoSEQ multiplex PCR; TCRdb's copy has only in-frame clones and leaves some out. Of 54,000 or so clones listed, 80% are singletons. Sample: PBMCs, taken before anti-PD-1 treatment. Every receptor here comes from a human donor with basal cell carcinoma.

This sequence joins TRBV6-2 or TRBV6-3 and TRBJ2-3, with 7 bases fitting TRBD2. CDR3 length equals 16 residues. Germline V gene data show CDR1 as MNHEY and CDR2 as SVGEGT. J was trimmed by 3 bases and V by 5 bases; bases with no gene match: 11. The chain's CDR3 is CASSRWGGGGTDTQYF. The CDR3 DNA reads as TGTGCCAGCAGTCGATGGGGGGGAGGAGGGACAGATACGCAGTATTTT.

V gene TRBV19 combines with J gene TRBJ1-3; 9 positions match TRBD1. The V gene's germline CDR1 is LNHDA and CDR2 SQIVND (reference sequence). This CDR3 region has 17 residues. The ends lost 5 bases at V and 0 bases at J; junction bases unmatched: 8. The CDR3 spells CASSPGQGTHSGNTIYF. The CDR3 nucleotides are TGTGCCAGTAGTCCAGGACAGGGGACCCACTCTGGAAACACCATATATTTT.

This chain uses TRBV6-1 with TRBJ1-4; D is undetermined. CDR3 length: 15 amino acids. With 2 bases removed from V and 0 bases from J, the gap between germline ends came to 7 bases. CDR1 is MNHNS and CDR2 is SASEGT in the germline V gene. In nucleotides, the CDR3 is TGTGCCAGCAGTGAACACCGGCCAACTAATGAAAAACTGTTTTTT. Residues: CASSEHRPTNEKLFF.

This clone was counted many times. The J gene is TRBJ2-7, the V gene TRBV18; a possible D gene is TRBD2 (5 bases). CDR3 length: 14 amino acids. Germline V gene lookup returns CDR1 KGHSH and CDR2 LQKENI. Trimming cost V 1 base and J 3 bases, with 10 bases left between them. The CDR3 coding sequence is TGTGCCAGCTCACCACTTCCAGGAGGCTACGAGCAGTACTTC. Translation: CASSPLPGGYEQYF. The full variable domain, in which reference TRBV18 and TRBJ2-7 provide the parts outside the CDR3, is NAGVMQNPRHLVRRRGQEARLRCSPMKGHSHVYWYRQLPEEGLKFMVYLQKENIIDESGMPKERFSAEFPKEGPSILRIQQVVRGDSAAYFCASSPLPGGYEQYFGPGTRLTVT.

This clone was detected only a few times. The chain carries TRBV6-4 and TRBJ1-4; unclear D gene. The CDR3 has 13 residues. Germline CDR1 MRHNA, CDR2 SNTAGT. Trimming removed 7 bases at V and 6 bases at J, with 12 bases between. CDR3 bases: TGTGCCAGCATCCGCGCCGGGGATGAAAAACTGTTTTTT. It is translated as CASIRAGDEKLFF.

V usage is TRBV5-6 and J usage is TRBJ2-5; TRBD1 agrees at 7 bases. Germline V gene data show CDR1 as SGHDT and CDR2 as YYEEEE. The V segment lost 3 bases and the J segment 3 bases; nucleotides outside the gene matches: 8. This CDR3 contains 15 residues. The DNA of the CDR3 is TGTGCCAGCAGCTCAGGGGACAGTAGAGAAGAGACCCAGTACTTC. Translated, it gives CASSSGDSREETQYF.

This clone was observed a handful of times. The CDR3 loop reads CASSQPGGRAFF. In DNA form, the CDR3 reads TGTGCCAGCAGCCAACCGGGGGGTCGAGCTTTCTTT. The J gene is TRBJ1-1, the V gene TRBV4-2; tentative D call: TRBD1 (5 bases). Germline assignment: CDR1 LGHNA and CDR2 YNFKEQ. The V end lost 2 bases, the J end lost 10 bases, and 11 bases lay between the germline ends. The CDR3 loop spans 12 amino acids.

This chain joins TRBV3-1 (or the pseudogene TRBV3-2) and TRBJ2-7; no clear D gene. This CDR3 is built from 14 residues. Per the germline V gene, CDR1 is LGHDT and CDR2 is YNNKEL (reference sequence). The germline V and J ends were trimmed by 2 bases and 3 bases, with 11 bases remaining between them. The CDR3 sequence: CASSQMGSFYEQYF. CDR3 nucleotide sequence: TGTGCCAGCAGCCAAATGGGATCCTTCTACGAGCAGTACTTC.

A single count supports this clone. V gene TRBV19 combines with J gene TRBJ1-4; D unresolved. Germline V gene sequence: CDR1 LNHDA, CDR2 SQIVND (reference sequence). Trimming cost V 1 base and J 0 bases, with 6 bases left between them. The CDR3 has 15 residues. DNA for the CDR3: TGTGCCAGTAGTATAGGTGGCTCAACTAATGAAAAACTGTTTTTT. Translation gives CASSIGGSTNEKLFF.

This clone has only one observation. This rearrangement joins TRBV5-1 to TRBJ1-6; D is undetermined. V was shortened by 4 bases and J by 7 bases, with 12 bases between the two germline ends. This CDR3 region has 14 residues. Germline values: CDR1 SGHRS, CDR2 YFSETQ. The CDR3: CASSREGENSPLHF. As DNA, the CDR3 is TGCGCCAGCAGCCGAGAGGGTGAAAATTCACCCCTCCACTTT.

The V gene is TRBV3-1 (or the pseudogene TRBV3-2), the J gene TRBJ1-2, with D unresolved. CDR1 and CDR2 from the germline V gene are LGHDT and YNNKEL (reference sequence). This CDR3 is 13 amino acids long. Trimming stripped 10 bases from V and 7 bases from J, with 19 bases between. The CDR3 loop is CATWGSIRSGYTF. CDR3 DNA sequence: TGTGCCACCTGGGGATCGATAAGGAGTGGCTACACCTTC.

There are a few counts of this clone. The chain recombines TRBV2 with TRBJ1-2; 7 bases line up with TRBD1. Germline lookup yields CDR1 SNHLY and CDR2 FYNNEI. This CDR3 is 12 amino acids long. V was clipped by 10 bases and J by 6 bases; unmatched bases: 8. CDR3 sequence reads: CATLRGGHGYTF. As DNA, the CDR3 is TGTGCCACCTTACGAGGGGGCCATGGCTACACCTTC. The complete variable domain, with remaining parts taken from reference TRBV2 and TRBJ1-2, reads EPEVTQTPSHQVTQMGQEVILRCVPISNHLYFYWYRQILGQKVEFLVSFYNNEISEKSEIFDDQFSVERPDGSNFTLKIRSTKLEDSAMYFCATLRGGHGYTFGSGTRLTVV.

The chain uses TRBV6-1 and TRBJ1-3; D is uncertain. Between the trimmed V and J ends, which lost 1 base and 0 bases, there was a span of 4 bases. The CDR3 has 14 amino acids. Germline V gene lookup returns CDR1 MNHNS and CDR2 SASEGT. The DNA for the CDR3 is TGTGCCAGCAGTGAAGTGGGCTCTGGAAACACCATATATTTT. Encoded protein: CASSEVGSGNTIYF.

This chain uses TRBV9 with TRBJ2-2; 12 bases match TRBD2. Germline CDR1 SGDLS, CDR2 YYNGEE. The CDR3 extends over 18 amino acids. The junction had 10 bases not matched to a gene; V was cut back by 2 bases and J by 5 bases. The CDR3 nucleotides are TGTGCCAGCAGCGTCCGGACTAGCGGGGCCGGTAGGACCGGGGAGCTGTTTTTT. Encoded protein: CASSVRTSGAGRTGELFF.

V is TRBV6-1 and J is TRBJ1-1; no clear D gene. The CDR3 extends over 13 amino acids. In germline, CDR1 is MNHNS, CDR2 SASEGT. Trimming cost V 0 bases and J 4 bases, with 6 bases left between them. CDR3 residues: CASSEARGTEAFF. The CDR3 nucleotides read TGTGCCAGCAGTGAAGCGCGCGGCACTGAAGCTTTCTTT.

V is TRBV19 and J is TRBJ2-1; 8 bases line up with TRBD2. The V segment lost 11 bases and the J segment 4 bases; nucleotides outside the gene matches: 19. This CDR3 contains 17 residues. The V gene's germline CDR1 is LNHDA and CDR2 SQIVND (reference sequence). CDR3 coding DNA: TGTGCCGGTCACATTAGCGGGAAGGAGTTTTCATACAATGAGCAGTTCTTC. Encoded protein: CAGHISGKEFSYNEQFF.

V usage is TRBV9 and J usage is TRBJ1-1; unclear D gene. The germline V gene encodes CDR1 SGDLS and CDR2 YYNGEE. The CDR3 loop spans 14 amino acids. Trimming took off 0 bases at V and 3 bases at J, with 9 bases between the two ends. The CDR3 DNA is TGTGCCAGCAGCGTAGAGGGAAGGGACACTGAAGCTTTCTTT. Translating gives CASSVEGRDTEAFF.

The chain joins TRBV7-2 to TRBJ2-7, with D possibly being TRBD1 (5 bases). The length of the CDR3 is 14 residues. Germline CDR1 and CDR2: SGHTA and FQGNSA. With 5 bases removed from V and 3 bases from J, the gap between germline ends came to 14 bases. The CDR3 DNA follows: TGTGCCAGCAGCATCGGACACGGTTTCTACGAGCAGTACTTC. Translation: CASSIGHGFYEQYF.

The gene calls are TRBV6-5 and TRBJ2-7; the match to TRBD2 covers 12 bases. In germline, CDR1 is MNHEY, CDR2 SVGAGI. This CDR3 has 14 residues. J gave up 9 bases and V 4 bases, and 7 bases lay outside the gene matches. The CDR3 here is CASSSTSGGTRQYF. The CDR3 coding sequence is TGTGCCAGCAGTTCCACTAGCGGGGGGACCAGGCAGTACTTC.

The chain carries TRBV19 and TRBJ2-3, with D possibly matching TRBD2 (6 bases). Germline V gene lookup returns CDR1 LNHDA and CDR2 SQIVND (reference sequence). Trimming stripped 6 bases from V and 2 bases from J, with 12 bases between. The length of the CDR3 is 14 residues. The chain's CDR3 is CASREEGLTDTQYF. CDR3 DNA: TGTGCCAGTAGAGAAGAGGGACTCACAGATACGCAGTATTTT.